Following are 4 T cell receptor beta chains from one sample sequenced in a study of PD-1 blockade in classical Hodgkin lymphoma. Produced via immunoSEQ multiplex PCR; TCRdb's table is partial and in-frame only. The repertoire includes over 35,000 clones, about 82% of them detected once, and 10% to 11% sits in the top ten. The patients all showed relapse after autologous stem cell transplantation, while their brentuximab vedotin exposure varied. The sequences come from peripheral blood mononuclear cells (PBMCs), collected at baseline. These receptors were taken from a human donor with classical Hodgkin lymphoma.

This clone came up a few times. Here the CDR3 reads CASSVDGSADTQYF. CDR3 DNA: TGTGCCAGCAGCGTAGATGGGAGTGCAGATACGCAGTATTTT. The chain recombines TRBV9 with TRBJ2-3, with TRBD2 as a possible D gene (5 bases). This CDR3 has 14 residues. V was clipped by 0 bases and J by 4 bases, with 9 bases between them. The germline V gene has CDR1 SGDLS and CDR2 YYNGEE.

This clone is a singleton in its sample. V gene TRBV5-8 combines with J gene TRBJ1-4; no clear D gene. Between the trimmed V and J ends, which lost 4 bases and 5 bases, there was a span of 15 bases. The germline V gene encodes CDR1 SGHTS and CDR2 YDEGEE. The CDR3 is 15 amino acids. CDR3 region: CASSPTVNSNEKLFF. The CDR3 DNA reads as TGTGCCAGCAGCCCTACAGTTAACTCAAATGAAAAACTGTTTTTT.

CDR3 protein: CASSPLAHKGEQYF. The CDR3 DNA is TGTGCCAGTAGTCCACTAGCTCATAAGGGGGAGCAGTACTTC. The rearrangement links TRBV19 to TRBJ2-7; D may be TRBD2 (6 bases). The ends were cut back, 5 bases at V and 7 bases at J, with 18 bases in the middle. From germline, CDR1 is LNHDA and CDR2 SQIVND (reference sequence). The CDR3 is 14 amino acids.

This sequence joins TRBV14 and TRBJ1-1, with a tentative D call TRBD1 (5 bases). CDR1 is SGHDN and CDR2 is FVKESK in the germline V gene. Trimming removed 5 bases at V and 1 base at J, with 14 bases between. The CDR3 covers 15 residues. CDR3 DNA: TGTGCCAGCAGCTACCGACGGGGGAGGAACACTGAAGCTTTCTTT. Encoded protein: CASSYRRGRNTEAFF.